This TCR beta chain was profiled in a study of vaccination effects on CD4 cells after COVID-19. Viral peptide pool expansion of antigen-specific CD4+ T cells preceded sequencing in the ViraFEST assay. Subsequent to a culture period of about nine days, CD4+ T cells were isolated. According to PCR results, the person was infected with SARS-CoV-2 between March and December 2020. In this sample, this clone turned up once. What it binds is unknown. This CDR3 is 13 amino acids long. In germline, CDR1 is KGHSH, CDR2 LQKENI. V lost 6 bases to trimming and J lost 7 bases, with 16 bases between them. The assay was immunoSEQ multiplex PCR, and TCRdb's table has in-frame clones only and misses some. The sample holds 40,000 or so clones, roughly four fifths seen once.

The specimen was CD4+ T cells from PBMCs cultured with a peptide pool, collected before COVID-19 vaccination. The clonotype originates from a human donor who had a prior SARS-CoV-2 infection. The rearrangement links TRBV18 to TRBJ2-7, with D possibly being TRBD2 (6 bases). The CDR3 DNA reads as TGTGCCAGCTCTGAAGGGGCGGGACGAGAGCAGTACTTC. This sequence encodes CASSEGAGREQYF. Drawing the rest from reference TRBV18 and TRBJ2-7, the complete variable domain is NAGVMQNPRHLVRRRGQEARLRCSPMKGHSHVYWYRQLPEEGLKFMVYLQKENIIDESGMPKERFSAEFPKEGPSILRIQQVVRGDSAAYFCASSEGAGREQYFGPGTRLTVT.